The rows below give T cell receptor beta chains drawn from one sample of a study of blood T cell repertoires in COVID-19. Repertoires were generated with immunoSEQ multiplex PCR, while TCRdb's copy carries only in-frame clones and drops some. The table lists roughly 200,000 clones, around 86% of them singletons. Sequencing used PBMCs or T cells enriched from blood (not recorded which). Receptor source: a man under 40 in a cohort exposed to, infected with or recovered from COVID-19 (not recorded which). The CDR3 runs from the conserved cysteine through the conserved F or W. D genes are given only for firm matches. A clone size is listed for some rows: how often the clone was seen (once, few, many), or a class if it is expanded.

clone_size d_call j_call v_call cdr3_aa cdr3_nt
. TRBD2 TRBJ2-7 TRBV6-5 CASRSGRGLYEQYF TGTGCCAGCCGTAGCGGGAGAGGTCTCTACGAGCAGTACTTC
few . TRBJ2-3 TRBV6-6 CASGWRGTDTQYF TGTGCCAGCGGGTGGCGAGGAACAGATACGCAGTATTTT
once TRBD2 TRBJ2-4 TRBV5-1 CASSFDQRGQNIQYF TGCGCCAGCAGCTTTGATCAGCGGGGCCAAAACATTCAGTACTTC
. . TRBJ1-1 TRBV7-9 CASSLRQGYTEAFF TGTGCCAGCAGCTTACGTCAGGGGTACACTGAAGCTTTCTTT
. . TRBJ2-3 TRBV19 CASSRFPEGVISTDTQYF TGTGCCAGTAGTAGGTTCCCTGAGGGGGTTATCAGCACAGATACGCAGTATTTT
. TRBD1 TRBJ2-1 TRBV19 CASSPGQGGRQFF TGTGCCAGTAGTCCGGGACAGGGCGGTAGGCAGTTCTTC
. TRBD1 TRBJ1-2 TRBV5-4 CASSSTGELHGYTF TGTGCCAGCAGCTCGACAGGGGAGTTGCATGGCTACACCTTC
. TRBD1 TRBJ1-1 TRBV12-3/TRBV12-4 CASSYTGETEAFF TGTGCCAGCAGTTACACAGGGGAAACTGAAGCTTTCTTT
. . TRBJ2-4 TRBV14 CASSQDLVSHIQYF TGTGCCAGCAGCCAAGATCTAGTTTCCCACATTCAGTACTTC
. . TRBJ1-2 TRBV21-1 CATADREGYTF TGTGCCACCGCCGACAGAGAAGGCTACACCTTC
. . TRBJ1-5 TRBV10-2 CASSEGRGRSTNQPQHF TGCGCCAGCAGTGAGGGCAGGGGAAGGAGCACCAATCAGCCCCAGCATTTT
. . TRBJ1-1 TRBV12-5 CASGPGGGRSTEAFF TGTGCTAGTGGCCCCGGCGGGGGGCGATCCACTGAAGCTTTCTTT
. TRBD2 TRBJ2-5 TRBV7-9 CASSFGGRGETQYF TGTGCCAGCAGCTTTGGCGGGAGGGGGGAGACCCAGTACTTC
. TRBD2 TRBJ2-2 TRBV4-3 CASSQPPPGDLAGHRVGELFF TGCGCCAGCAGCCAGCCCCCTCCGGGAGATCTAGCGGGCCACAGGGTCGGGGAGCTGTTTTTT
. TRBD2 TRBJ2-7 TRBV27 CASSRGLVLEQYF TGTGCCAGCAGCCGGGGACTAGTTCTCGAGCAGTACTTC
. TRBD2 TRBJ2-1 TRBV28 CASSLLIAGSNEQFF TGTGCCAGCAGTTTATTAATAGCGGGGTCGAATGAGCAGTTCTTC